This T cell receptor (beta chain) was profiled in a study of siplizumab effects on memory and regulatory T cells. Trimming shortened V by 6 bases and J by 4 bases, and 12 bases separated the two germline ends. CDR3 size: 13 residues. Germline CDR1 SGHAT, CDR2 FQDESV (reference sequence). On this clone itself: Its antigen remains unknown.

Study-level points and caveats: Confirmatory evidence of suppressive function in proliferating siplizumab-culture Tregs was not obtained.

About 1.1 x 10^5 TCR templates were measured in each sample. Only in-frame clones appear in the TCRdb table, and some are missing; sequencing was by immunoSEQ multiplex PCR. The repertoire holds about 68,000 clones, with approximately 93% as singletons. The receptor was derived from a human donor in good health. V is TRBV11-1 and J is TRBJ2-5; unclear D gene. Sample: CD8+ T cells sorted from blood. CDR3 loop: CASRGRVGETQYF. As DNA, the CDR3 is TGTGCCAGCAGGGGAAGGGTCGGAGAGACCCAGTACTTC. Full variable domain (outside the CDR3, taken from reference TRBV11-1 and TRBJ2-5): EAEVAQSPRYKITEKSQAVAFWCDPISGHATLYWYRQILGQGPELLVQFQDESVVDDSQLPKDRFSAERLKGVDSTLKIQPAELGDSAMYLCASRGRVGETQYFGPGTRLLVL.